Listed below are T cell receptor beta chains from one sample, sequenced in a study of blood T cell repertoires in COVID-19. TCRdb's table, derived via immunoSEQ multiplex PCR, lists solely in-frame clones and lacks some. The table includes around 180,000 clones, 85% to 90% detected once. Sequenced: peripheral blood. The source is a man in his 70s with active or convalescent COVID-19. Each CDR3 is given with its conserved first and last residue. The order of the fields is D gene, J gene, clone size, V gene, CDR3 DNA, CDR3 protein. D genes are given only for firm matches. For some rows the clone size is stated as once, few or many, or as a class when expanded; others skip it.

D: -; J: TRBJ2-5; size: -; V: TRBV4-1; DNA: TGCGCCAGCAGCCAAGATCCCCGAGAGACCCAGTACTTC; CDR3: CASSQDPRETQYF
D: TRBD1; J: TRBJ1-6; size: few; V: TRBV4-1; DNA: TGCGCCAGCAGCACCCCGGGACAGAGAGGTTCACCCCTCCACTTT; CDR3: CASSTPGQRGSPLHF
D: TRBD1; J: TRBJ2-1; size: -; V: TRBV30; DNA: TGTGCCTGGAGACTCGGACAGGGTCCCTACAATGAGCAGTTCTTC; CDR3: CAWRLGQGPYNEQFF
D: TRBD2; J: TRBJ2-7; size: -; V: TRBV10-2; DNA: TGCGCCAGCTTACCTAGCGGGTACGAGCAGTACTTC; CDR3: CASLPSGYEQYF
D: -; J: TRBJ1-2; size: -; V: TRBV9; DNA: TGTGCCAGCAGCGTAACCCCGAATACAGGGACCTCCTATGGCTACACCTTC; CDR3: CASSVTPNTGTSYGYTF
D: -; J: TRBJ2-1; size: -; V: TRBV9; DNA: TGTGCCAGCAGCCCGCAGCGGCTTGGCTCCTACAATGAGCAGTTCTTC; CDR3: CASSPQRLGSYNEQFF
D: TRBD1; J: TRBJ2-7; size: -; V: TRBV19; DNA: TGTGCCAGTAGTCCCGAACAGGGGTACGAGCAGTACTTC; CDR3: CASSPEQGYEQYF
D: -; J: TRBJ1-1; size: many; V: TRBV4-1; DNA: TGCGCCAGCAGCCAACCCCAGGAGACAGTGAACACTGAAGCTTTCTTT; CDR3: CASSQPQETVNTEAFF
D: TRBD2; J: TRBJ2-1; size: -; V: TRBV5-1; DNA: TGCGCCAGCAGCTCCACCTCTAGAGCGGGAGCCTTATACAATGAGCAGTTCTTC; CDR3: CASSSTSRAGALYNEQFF
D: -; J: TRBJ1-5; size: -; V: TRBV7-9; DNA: TGTGCCAGCAGCTTATTCGGCAATCAGCCCCAGCATTTT; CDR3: CASSLFGNQPQHF
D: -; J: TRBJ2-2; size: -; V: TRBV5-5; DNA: TGTGCCAGCAGCTTCTTAACGGGGGGCTTACCCGGGGAGCTGTTTTTT; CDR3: CASSFLTGGLPGELFF
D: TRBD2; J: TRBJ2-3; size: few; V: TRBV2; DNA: TGTGCCAGCAGTCATTTAGCGGGAGGCGCCGCGGATACGCAGTATTTT; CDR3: CASSHLAGGAADTQYF
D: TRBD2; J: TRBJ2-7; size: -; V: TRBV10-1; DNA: TGCGCCAGCAGTGAATTCGCGGGGGGAGAATACGAGCAGTACTTC; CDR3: CASSEFAGGEYEQYF
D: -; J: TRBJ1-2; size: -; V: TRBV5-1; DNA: TGCGCCAGCAGCCCCGGGGGAAGGGGTGATGGCTACACCTTC; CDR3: CASSPGGRGDGYTF
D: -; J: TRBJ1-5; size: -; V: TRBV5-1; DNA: TGCGCCAGCAGCTTGGGCGCCCATAGCAATCAGCCCCAGCATTTT; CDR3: CASSLGAHSNQPQHF
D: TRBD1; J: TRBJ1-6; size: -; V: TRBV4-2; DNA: TGTGCCAGCAGCCGTCCCGGGACAGCTGAAAATTCACCCCTCCACTTT; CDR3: CASSRPGTAENSPLHF
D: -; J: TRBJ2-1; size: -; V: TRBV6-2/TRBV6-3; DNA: TGTGCCAGCAGTCGGGACAATTCTCTTTACAATGAGCAGTTCTTC; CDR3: CASSRDNSLYNEQFF
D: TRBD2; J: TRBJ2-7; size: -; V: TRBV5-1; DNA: TGCGCCAGCAGCGTAGAAGGGGAGGGCGAGCAGTACTTC; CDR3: CASSVEGEGEQYF
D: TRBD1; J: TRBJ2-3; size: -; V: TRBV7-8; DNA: TGTGCCAGCAGCTTAGACAACACAGGGGAATCCACAGATACGCAGTATTTT; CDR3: CASSLDNTGESTDTQYF
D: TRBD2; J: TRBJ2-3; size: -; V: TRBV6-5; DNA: TGTGCCAGCATTCGGACTGGGGACTACGGAGATACGCAGTATTTT; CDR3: CASIRTGDYGDTQYF
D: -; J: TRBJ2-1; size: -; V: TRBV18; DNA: TGTGCCAGCTCACCACCGGAAGGAGTGCGGTTCTTC; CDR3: CASSPPEGVRFF
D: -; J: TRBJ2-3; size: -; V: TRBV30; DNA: TGTGCCTGGAATCTCGACTATTTGGATACGCAGTATTTT; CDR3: CAWNLDYLDTQYF
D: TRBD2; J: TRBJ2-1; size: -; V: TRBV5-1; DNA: TGCGCCAGCAGCTGGCTAGCGGGAACATACAATGAGCAGTTCTTC; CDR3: CASSWLAGTYNEQFF
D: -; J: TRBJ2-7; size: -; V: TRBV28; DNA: TGTGCCAGCAGTCGTCTCTACGAGCAGTACTTC; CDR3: CASSRLYEQYF
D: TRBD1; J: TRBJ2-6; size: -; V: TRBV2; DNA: TGTGCCAGCAACGGACAGGGCTCTGGGGCCAACGTCCTGACTTTC; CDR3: CASNGQGSGANVLTF
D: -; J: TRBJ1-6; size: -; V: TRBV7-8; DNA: TGTGCCAGCAGCTTAGGGTCGCGGGGGTCTCGGAATTCACCCCTCCACTTT; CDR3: CASSLGSRGSRNSPLHF
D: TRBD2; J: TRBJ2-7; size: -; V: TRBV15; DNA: TGTGCCACCAGCAGCGGGGGGGCTCCCTACGAGCAGTACTTC; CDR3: CATSSGGAPYEQYF
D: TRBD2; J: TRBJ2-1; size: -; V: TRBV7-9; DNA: TGTGCCAGCAGCCGGGGACTAGCGGATAGATCCTACAATGAGCAGTTCTTC; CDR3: CASSRGLADRSYNEQFF
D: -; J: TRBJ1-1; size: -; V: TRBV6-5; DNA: TGTGCCAGCAGGGTACAAAGGAACACTGAAGCTTTCTTT; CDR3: CASRVQRNTEAFF
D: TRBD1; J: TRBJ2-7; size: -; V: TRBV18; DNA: TGTGCCAGCTCAGCGACAGGGGGCTACGAGCAGTACTTC; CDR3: CASSATGGYEQYF
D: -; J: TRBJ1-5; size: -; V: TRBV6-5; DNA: TGTGCCAGCAGTTCCGACTCCGGACAACTTCAGCCCCAGCATTTT; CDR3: CASSSDSGQLQPQHF
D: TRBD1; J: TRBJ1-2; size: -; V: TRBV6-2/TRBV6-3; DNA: TGTGCCAGCAGTGACGGGGGACAGGCGACTAACTATGGCTACACCTTC; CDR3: CASSDGGQATNYGYTF
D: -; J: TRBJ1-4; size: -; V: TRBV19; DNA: TGTGCCAGTAGCCTCGGTGGGCAGCTCCGGATAAAACTGTTTTTT; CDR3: CASSLGGQLRIKLFF
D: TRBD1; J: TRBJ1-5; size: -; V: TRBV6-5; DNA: TGTGCCAGCAGTTACTCACCCAGGGGGCATCAGCCCCAGCATTTT; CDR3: CASSYSPRGHQPQHF
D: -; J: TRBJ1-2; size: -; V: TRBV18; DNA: TGTGCCAGCTCACCGGACAGCAACTATGGCTACACCTTC; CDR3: CASSPDSNYGYTF
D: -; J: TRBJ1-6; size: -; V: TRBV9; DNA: TGTGCCAGCAGCGTACGAGTTGATAATTCACCCCTCCACTTT; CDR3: CASSVRVDNSPLHF
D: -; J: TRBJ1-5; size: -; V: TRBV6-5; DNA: TGTGCCAGCAGTTACGACAGAAGCAATCAGCCCCAGCATTTT; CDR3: CASSYDRSNQPQHF
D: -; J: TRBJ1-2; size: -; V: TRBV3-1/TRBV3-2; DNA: TGTGCCAGCAGCCAAACGGGGGATGGCTACACCTTC; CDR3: CASSQTGDGYTF
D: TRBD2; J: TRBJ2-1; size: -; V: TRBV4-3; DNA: TGCGCCAGCAGCCAAGGGAACAGCGGGAGTTTTAATGAGCAGTTCTTC; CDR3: CASSQGNSGSFNEQFF
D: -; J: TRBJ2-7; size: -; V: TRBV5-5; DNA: TGTGCCAGCAGCTTGGGTTTGGCCGGGGCCAGGGGGGTTGACGAGCAGTACTTC; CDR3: CASSLGLAGARGVDEQYF
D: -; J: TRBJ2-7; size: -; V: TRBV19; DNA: TGTGCCAGTAGTCCCGACAGGCTCTACGAGCAGTACTTC; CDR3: CASSPDRLYEQYF
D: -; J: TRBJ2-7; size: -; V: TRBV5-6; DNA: TGTGCCAGCAGCTTGGCGGGGTCGGGTACTCGCCAGTACTTC; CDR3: CASSLAGSGTRQYF
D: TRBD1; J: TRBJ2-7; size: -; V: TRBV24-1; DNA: TGTGCCACCAGTGAAGACAGGGGGCGCGCCTACGAGCAGTACTTC; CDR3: CATSEDRGRAYEQYF
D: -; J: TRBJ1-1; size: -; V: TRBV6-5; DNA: TGTGCCAGCAGTTACGGGCAGGGCGGGAACACTGAAGCTTTCTTT; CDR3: CASSYGQGGNTEAFF
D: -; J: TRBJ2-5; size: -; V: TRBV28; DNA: TGTGCCAGCAGTTCCGTCGACAGGAACCAAGAGACCCAGTACTTC; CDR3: CASSSVDRNQETQYF
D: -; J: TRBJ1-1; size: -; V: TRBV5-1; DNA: TGCGCCAGCAGCTCGGAGTTGAACACTGAAGCTTTCTTT; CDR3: CASSSELNTEAFF
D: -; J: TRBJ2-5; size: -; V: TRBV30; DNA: TGTGCCTGGGGGGGACTCGAGCAAAGGGGAGAGACCCAGTACTTC; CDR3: CAWGGLEQRGETQYF
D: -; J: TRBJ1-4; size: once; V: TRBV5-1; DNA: TGCGCCAGCGGTCAGGGGCCCACTAATGAAAAACTGTTTTTT; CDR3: CASGQGPTNEKLFF
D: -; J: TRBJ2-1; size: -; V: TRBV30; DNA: TGTGCCTGGAGTCCCAGCTGGGACACCTCCTACAATGAGCAGTTCTTC; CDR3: CAWSPSWDTSYNEQFF
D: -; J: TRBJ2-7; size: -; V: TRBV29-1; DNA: TGCAGCGTTGAAGCGACTAGTGCCAGAGAGCAGTACTTC; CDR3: CSVEATSAREQYF
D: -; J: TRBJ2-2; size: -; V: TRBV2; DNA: TGTGCCAGCAGGGAGGGACTCGTTAACACCGGGGAGCTGTTTTTT; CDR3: CASREGLVNTGELFF
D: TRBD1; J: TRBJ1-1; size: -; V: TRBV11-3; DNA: TGTGCCAGCAGCCACTCCGGGACAGGGAAAGCTTTCTTT; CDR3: CASSHSGTGKAFF
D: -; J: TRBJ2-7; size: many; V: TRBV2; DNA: TGTGCCAGCAGGCCCTCCGGTGACGAGCAGTACTTC; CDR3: CASRPSGDEQYF
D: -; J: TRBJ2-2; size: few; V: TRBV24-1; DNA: TGTGCCACCAGTGATTTTCAGGGTTTTGACACCAACACCGGGGAGCTGTTTTTT; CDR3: CATSDFQGFDTNTGELFF
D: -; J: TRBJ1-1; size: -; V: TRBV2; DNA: TGTGCCAGCACCGCGGAACAGGTTAACACTGAAGCTTTCTTT; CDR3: CASTAEQVNTEAFF
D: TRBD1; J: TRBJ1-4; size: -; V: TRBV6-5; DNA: TGTGCCAGCAGTTTCCTGGGACAGGGCACTAATGAAAAACTGTTTTTT; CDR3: CASSFLGQGTNEKLFF
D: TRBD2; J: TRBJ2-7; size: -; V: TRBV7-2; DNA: TGTGCCAGCAGCTTACGACTAGCGAGCTACGAGCAGTACTTC; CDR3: CASSLRLASYEQYF
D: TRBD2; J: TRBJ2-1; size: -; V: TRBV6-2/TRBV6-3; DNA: TGTGCCAGCAGTCTCCCCAGCGGGGGTAACAATGAGCAGTTCTTC; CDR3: CASSLPSGGNNEQFF
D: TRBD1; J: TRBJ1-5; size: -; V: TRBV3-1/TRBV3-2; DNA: TGTGCCAGCAGCCTACAGGGGCTTGGGAATCAGCCCCAGCATTTT; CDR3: CASSLQGLGNQPQHF
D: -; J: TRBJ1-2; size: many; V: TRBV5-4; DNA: TGTGCCAGCAGTACTCTCGGGGACTATGGCTACACCTTC; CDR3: CASSTLGDYGYTF